Listed here is a single T cell receptor (beta chain). The CDR3 sequence is 16 residues long. Germline CDR1 LNHDA, CDR2 SQIVND (reference sequence). V was pared by 1 base and J by 0 bases, with 12 bases between. This sample was taken from a study of blood T cell repertoires in COVID-19. The wider study: From T cells, B-cell-depleted T cells, or PBMCs came the material, which was cDNA or gDNA.

As processed by the authors: Estimation of nucleated cell counts was performed using reference gene primer amplification. The protocol was immunoSEQ multiplex PCR, while the TCRdb copy is restricted to in-frame clones and leaves out a portion. The V and J calls and clone size are taken from that table; D and trimming were inferred from the DNA. The table has tens of thousands of clones, around 83% seen once; the top ten hold about 6.5%. This clonotype originated in a woman aged 60-70 years with acute or convalescent COVID-19. What was sequenced was peripheral blood. The rearrangement joins TRBV19 to TRBJ1-1; D is undetermined. CDR3 bases: TGTGCCAGTAGTATAGGGAGGTTCGCCATGAACACTGAAGCTTTCTTT. Its protein is CASSIGRFAMNTEAFF.